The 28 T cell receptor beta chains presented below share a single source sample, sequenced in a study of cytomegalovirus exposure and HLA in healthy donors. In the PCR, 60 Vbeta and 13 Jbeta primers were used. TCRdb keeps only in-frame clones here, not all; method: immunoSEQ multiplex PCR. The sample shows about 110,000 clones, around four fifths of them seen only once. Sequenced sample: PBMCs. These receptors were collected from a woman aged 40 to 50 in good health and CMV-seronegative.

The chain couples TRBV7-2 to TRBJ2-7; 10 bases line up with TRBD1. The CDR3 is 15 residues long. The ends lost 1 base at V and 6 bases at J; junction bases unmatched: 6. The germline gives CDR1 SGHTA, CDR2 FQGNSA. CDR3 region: CASSLVWDRGSEQYF. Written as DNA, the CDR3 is TGTGCCAGCAGCTTAGTGTGGGACAGGGGATCCGAGCAGTACTTC. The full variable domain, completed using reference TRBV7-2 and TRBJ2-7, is GAGVSQSPSNKVTEKGKDVELRCDPISGHTALYWYRQSLGQGLEFLIYFQGNSAPDKSGLPSDRFSAERTGGSVSTLTIQRTQQEDSAVYLCASSLVWDRGSEQYFGPGTRLTVT.

This CDR3 is CASSPRTSGSYNEQFF. The CDR3 coding sequence is TGCGCCAGCAGCCCAAGGACTAGCGGGAGCTACAATGAGCAGTTCTTC. The gene calls are TRBV5-1 and TRBJ2-1, with TRBD2 identical over 13 bases. This CDR3 spans 16 amino acids. CDR1 and CDR2 from the germline V gene are SGHRS and YFSETQ. With V trimmed by 4 bases and J by 3 bases, 4 bases remained unmatched.

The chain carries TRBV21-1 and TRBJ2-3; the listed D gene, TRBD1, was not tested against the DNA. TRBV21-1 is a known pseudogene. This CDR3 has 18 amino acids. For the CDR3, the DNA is TGTGCCAGCAGCAAAAGTGACGGCGGCGAGGGGGACACAGATACGCAGTATTTT. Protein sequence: CASSKSDGGEGDTDTQYF.

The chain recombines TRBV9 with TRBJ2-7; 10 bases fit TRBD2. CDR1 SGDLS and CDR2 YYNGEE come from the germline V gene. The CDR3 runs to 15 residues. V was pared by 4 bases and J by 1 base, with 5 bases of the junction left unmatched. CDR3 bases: TGTGCCAGCAGCCCACGACTAGCGGGTTCCTACGAGCAGTACTTC. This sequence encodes CASSPRLAGSYEQYF.

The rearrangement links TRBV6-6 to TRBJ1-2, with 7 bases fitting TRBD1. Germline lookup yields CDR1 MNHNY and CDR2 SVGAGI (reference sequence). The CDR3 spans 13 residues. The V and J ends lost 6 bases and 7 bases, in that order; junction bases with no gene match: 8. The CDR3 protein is CASRNDRAGGYTF. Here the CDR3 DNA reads TGTGCCAGCAGAAACGACAGGGCCGGTGGCTACACCTTC.

This chain's CDR3 is CASTPGLAGGYEQYF. The CDR3 DNA is TGTGCCAGCACCCCAGGACTAGCGGGAGGATACGAGCAGTACTTC. This chain joins TRBV28 and TRBJ2-7; the match to TRBD2 covers 14 bases. The V and J ends lost 7 bases and 4 bases, in that order; junction bases with no gene match: 6. The CDR3 has 15 amino acids. Germline V gene sequence: CDR1 MDHEN, CDR2 SYDVKM.

Here the CDR3 reads CASSPGTGGGSTGELFF. CDR3 in DNA: TGCGCCAGCAGTCCCGGGACAGGGGGCGGTAGCACCGGGGAGCTGTTTTTT. The V gene is TRBV5-1, the J gene TRBJ2-2; 12 bases fit TRBD1. Trimming took 5 bases from V and 4 from J; bases not matched to a gene: 9. The CDR3 runs 17 residues. Germline CDR1 SGHRS, CDR2 YFSETQ.

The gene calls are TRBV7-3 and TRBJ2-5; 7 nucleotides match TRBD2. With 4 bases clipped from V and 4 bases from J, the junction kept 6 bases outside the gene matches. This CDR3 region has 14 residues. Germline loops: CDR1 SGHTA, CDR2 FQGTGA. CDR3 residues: CASSSGLVGETQYF. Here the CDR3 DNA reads TGTGCCAGCAGCTCCGGACTAGTGGGAGAGACCCAGTACTTC.

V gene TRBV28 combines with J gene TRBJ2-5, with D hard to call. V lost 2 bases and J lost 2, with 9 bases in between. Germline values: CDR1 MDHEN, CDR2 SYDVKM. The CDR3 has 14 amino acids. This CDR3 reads CASSLNIVQETQYF. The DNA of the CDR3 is TGTGCCAGCAGTTTAAATATAGTACAAGAGACCCAGTACTTC.

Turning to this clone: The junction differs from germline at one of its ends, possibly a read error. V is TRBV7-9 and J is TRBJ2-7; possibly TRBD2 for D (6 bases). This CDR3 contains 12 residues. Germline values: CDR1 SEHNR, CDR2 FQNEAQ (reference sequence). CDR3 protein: CSSSLGGYEQYF. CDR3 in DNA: TGTTCCAGCAGCTTGGGGGGCTACGAGCAGTACTTC.

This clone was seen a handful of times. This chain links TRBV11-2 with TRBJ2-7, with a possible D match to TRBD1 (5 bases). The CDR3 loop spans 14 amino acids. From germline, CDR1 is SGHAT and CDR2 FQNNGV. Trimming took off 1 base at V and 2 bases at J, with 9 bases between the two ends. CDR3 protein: CASSLGTTTYEQYF. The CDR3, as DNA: TGTGCCAGCAGCTTAGGGACAACTACCTACGAGCAGTACTTC.

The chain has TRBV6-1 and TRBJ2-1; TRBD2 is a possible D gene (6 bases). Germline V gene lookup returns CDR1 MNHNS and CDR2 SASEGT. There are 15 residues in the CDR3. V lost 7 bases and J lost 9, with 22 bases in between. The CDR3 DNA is TGTGCCAGCACCGCCATGGAGGGAGTGGTGGGTGAGCAGTTCTTC. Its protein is CASTAMEGVVGEQFF.

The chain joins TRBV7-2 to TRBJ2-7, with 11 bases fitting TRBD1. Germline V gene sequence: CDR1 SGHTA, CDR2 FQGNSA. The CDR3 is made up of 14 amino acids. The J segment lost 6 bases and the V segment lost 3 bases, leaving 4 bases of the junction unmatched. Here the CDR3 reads CASSLGQGVSEQYF. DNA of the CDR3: TGTGCCAGCAGCTTGGGACAGGGGGTAAGCGAGCAGTACTTC.

CDR3 coding DNA: TGTGCCAGTAGTACCGGGGACAGGGATCAGCCCCAGCATTTT. This encodes CASSTGDRDQPQHF. The rearrangement joins TRBV19 to TRBJ1-5, with 9 bases fitting TRBD1. After removal of 4 bases from V and 5 bases from J, the junction contained 3 bases not matched to a gene. The CDR3 runs to 14 residues. Per the germline V gene, CDR1 is LNHDA and CDR2 is SQIVND (reference sequence).

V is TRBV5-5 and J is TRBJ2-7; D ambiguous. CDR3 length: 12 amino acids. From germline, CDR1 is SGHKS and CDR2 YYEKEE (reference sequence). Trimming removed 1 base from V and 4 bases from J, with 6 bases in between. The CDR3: CASSLTLYEQYF. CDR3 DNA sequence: TGTGCCAGCAGCTTGACTCTGTACGAGCAGTACTTC. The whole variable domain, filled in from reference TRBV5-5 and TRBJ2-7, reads DAGVTQSPTHLIKTRGQQVTLRCSPISGHKSVSWYQQVLGQGPQFIFQYYEKEERGRGNFPDRFSARQFPNYSSELNVNALLLGDSALYLCASSLTLYEQYFGPGTRLTVT.

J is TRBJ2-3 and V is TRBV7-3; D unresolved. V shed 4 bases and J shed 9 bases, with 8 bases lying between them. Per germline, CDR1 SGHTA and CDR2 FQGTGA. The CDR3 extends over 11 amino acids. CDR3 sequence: CASSSVGTQYF. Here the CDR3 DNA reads TGTGCCAGCAGCTCCGTGGGCACGCAGTATTTT. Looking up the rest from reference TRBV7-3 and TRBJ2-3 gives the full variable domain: GAGVSQTPSNKVTEKGKYVELRCDPISGHTALYWYRQSLGQGPEFLIYFQGTGAADDSGLPNDRFFAVRPEGSVSTLKIQRTERGDSAVYLCASSSVGTQYFGPGTRLTVL.

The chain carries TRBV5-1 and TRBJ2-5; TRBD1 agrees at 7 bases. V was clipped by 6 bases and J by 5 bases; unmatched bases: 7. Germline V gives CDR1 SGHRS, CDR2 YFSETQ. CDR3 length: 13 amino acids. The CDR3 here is CASTNRGTETQYF. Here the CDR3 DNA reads TGCGCCAGCACCAACAGGGGAACGGAGACCCAGTACTTC.

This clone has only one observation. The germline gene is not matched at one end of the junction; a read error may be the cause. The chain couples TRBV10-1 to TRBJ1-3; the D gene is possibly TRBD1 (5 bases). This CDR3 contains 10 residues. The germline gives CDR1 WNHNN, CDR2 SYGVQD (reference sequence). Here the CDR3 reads CASTRDDNRF. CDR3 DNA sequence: TGCGCCAGCACGCGTGATGACAACAGGTTT.

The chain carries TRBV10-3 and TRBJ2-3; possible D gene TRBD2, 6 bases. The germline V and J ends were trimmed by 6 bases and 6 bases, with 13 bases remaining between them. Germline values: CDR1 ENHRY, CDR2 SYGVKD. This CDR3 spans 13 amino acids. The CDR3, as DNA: TGTGCCATCAGCGCGGGGACTGAGGATACGCAGTATTTT. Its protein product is CAISAGTEDTQYF.

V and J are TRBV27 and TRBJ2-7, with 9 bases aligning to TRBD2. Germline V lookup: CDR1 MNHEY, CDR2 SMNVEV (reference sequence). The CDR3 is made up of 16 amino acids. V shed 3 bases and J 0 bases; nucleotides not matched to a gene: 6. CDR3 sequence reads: CASSFWGSGSSYEQYF. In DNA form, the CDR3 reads TGTGCCAGCAGTTTTTGGGGTAGCGGGAGCTCCTACGAGCAGTACTTC.

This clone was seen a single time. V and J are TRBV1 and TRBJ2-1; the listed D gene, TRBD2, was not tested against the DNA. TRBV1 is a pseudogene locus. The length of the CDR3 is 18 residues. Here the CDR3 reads CTSSGLAGGPITYNEQFF. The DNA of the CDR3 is TGCACCAGCAGCGGGCTAGCGGGAGGGCCGATCACCTACAATGAGCAGTTCTTC.

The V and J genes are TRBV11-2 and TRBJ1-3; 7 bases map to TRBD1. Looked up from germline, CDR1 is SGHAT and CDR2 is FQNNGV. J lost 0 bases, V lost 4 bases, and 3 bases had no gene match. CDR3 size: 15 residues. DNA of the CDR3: TGTGCCAGCAGCTGGGGACAGAACTCTGGAAACACCATATATTTT. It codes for CASSWGQNSGNTIYF.

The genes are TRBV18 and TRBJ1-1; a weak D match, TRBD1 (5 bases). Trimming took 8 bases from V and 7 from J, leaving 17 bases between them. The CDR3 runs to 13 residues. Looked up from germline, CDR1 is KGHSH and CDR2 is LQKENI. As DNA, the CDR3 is TGTGCCAGCCCAACACGGGCGGGGGATGAAGCTTTCTTT. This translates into CASPTRAGDEAFF. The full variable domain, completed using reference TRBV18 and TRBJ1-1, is NAGVMQNPRHLVRRRGQEARLRCSPMKGHSHVYWYRQLPEEGLKFMVYLQKENIIDESGMPKERFSAEFPKEGPSILRIQQVVRGDSAAYFCASPTRAGDEAFFGQGTRLTVV.

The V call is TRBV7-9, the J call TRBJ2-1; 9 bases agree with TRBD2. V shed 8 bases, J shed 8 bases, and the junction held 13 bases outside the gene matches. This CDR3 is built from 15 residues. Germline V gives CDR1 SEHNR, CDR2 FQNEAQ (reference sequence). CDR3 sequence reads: CASFQFSSGSYEQFF. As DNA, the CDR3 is TGTGCCAGCTTCCAGTTCAGTAGCGGGAGTTATGAGCAGTTCTTC. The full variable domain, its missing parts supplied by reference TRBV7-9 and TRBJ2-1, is DTGVSQNPRHKITKRGQNVTFRCDPISEHNRLYWYRQTLGQGPEFLTYFQNEAQLEKSRLLSDRFSAERPKGSFSTLEIQRTEQGDSAMYLCASFQFSSGSYEQFFGPGTRLTVL.

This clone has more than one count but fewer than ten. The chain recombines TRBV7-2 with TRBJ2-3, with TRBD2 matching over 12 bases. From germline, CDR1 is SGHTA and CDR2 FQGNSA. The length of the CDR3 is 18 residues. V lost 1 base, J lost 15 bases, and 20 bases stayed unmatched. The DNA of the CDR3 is TGTGCCAGCAGCTTAGTGGGGGCTGCTAGCGGGGGGGCCACCGTAGGATATTTT. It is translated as CASSLVGAASGGATVGYF.

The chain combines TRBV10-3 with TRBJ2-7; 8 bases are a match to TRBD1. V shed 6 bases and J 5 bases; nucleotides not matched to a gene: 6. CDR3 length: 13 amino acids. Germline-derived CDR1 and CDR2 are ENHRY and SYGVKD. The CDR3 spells CAIRPGGNDEQYF. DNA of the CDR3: TGTGCCATCAGGCCAGGGGGCAACGACGAGCAGTACTTC.

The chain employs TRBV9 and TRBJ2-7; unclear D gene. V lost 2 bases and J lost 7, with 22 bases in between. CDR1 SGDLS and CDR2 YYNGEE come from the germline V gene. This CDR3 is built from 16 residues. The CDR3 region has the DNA TGTGCCAGCAGCGTTTTAGCAAGACCAGCCGCTGGTGAGCAGTACTTC. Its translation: CASSVLARPAAGEQYF.

This chain's CDR3 is CASSRGTGVQETQYF. The CDR3 coding sequence is TGCGCCAGCAGCCGCGGGACAGGGGTTCAAGAGACCCAGTACTTC. V and J are TRBV4-3 and TRBJ2-5, with 10 bases that match TRBD1. V lost 4 bases and J lost 2; bases outside the gene matches: 4. This CDR3 spans 15 amino acids. Looked up from germline, CDR1 is LGHNA and CDR2 is YSLEER.